This TCR beta chain was documented in a study of regulatory T cells in long-lasting Graves disease. This CDR3 contains 15 residues. Unmatched junction bases numbered 2, after V lost 3 bases and J lost 2 bases. Germline-derived CDR1 and CDR2 are MGHRA and YSYEKL. The authors built TCR beta libraries using iRepertoire HTBI primers and Arm-PCR of CDR3 regions. TCRdb passed the multiplex PCR reads through MiXCR, listing each CDR3 protein once. The sample includes a few hundred thousand distinct CDR3 sequences, about 10% of them seen just once. The table lists this clonotype with a few counts. Its target is not known. The study's findings and limits: The sample size was small, and this may have reduced accuracy. Under persistent disease, TRBV28, TRBJ1-2 and TRBJ2-5 were used preferentially.

Time point noted: newly diagnosed GD, antithyroid drugs for less than 3 months. From RNA extracted from PBMCs, the TCR library was made. Separately, the same data were catalogued under a study of T cells in Graves' hyperthyroidism and ophthalmopathy.

The specimen was peripheral blood mononuclear cells (PBMCs), collected at new diagnosis, from a patient treated with antithyroid drugs. This clonotype originated in a woman aged 18-35 years with Graves disease. This chain uses TRBV4-1 with TRBJ1-5; TRBD1 aligns across 9 bases. CDR3 protein: CASSQGDRGNQPQHF. Written as DNA, the CDR3 is TGCGCCAGCAGCCAGGGGGACAGGGGCAATCAGCCCCAGCATTTT.